The 22 T cell receptor beta chains below all came from one sample that was sequenced in a study of tumor-infiltrating lymphocytes in localized non-small cell lung cancer. TCRdb's copy holds only in-frame clones and misses some; the assay was immunoSEQ multiplex PCR. The data show approximately 3,000 clones, just over 70% seen once. The specimen sequenced was uninvolved lung tissue not adjacent to the tumor. These receptors all stem from a human donor with non-small cell lung cancer.

The sample holds a few counts of this clone. The chain links TRBV5-1 to TRBJ1-3; D is undetermined. Germline loops: CDR1 SGHRS, CDR2 YFSETQ. The CDR3 length is 15 residues. V was pared by 0 bases and J by 0 bases, with 7 bases between. The CDR3 is CASSLAGHSGNTIYF. The CDR3 DNA is TGCGCCAGCAGCTTGGCCGGGCACTCTGGAAACACCATATATTTT.

The genes are TRBV7-6 and TRBJ2-2; D is uncertain. The CDR3 contains 16 residues. Trimming took 4 bases from V and 5 from J, leaving 17 bases between them. Germline loops: CDR1 SGHVS, CDR2 FNYEAQ. Here the CDR3 reads CASSSPRSMGTGELFF. CDR3 in DNA: TGTGCCAGCAGCTCCCCCAGGTCGATGGGAACCGGGGAGCTGTTTTTT.

The rearrangement uses TRBV5-6 and TRBJ2-1, with 9 bases matching TRBD2. CDR1 and CDR2 (germline): SGHDT, YYEEEE. The CDR3 spans 16 residues. J lost 0 bases, V lost 1 base, and 2 bases had no gene match. The CDR3 nucleotides read TGTGCCAGCAGCTTGTATAGCGGGAGCTCCTACAATGAGCAGTTCTTC. It encodes CASSLYSGSSYNEQFF.

This rearrangement joins TRBV13 to TRBJ2-5, with 7 bases lining up with TRBD1. J lost 0 bases, V lost 3 bases, and 1 base had no gene match. Per the germline V gene, CDR1 is PRHDT and CDR2 is FYEKMQ (reference sequence). The CDR3 runs 14 residues. The CDR3 spells CASSLDRYQETQYF. The CDR3 nucleotides read TGTGCCAGCAGCTTGGACAGGTACCAAGAGACCCAGTACTTC.

This chain uses TRBV9 with TRBJ1-3, with D perhaps matching TRBD1 (5 bases). There are 15 residues in the CDR3. V was pared by 2 bases and J by 2 bases, with 11 bases between. CDR1 and CDR2 from the germline V gene are SGDLS and YYNGEE. CDR3 region: CASSVQQGTGNTIYF. CDR3 nucleotide sequence: TGTGCCAGCAGCGTCCAGCAGGGAACTGGAAACACCATATATTTT.

This clone counts as medium-sized (0.01 to 0.1%). The V call is TRBV30, the J call TRBJ1-4, with D maybe TRBD1 (5 bases). The germline V and J ends were trimmed by 2 bases and 4 bases, with 11 bases remaining between them. The CDR3 consists of 14 residues. The germline CDR1 and CDR2 sequences are GTSNPN and SVGIG (reference sequence). The CDR3: CAWSLGVGNEKLFF. CDR3 DNA: TGTGCCTGGAGTTTAGGGGTGGGTAATGAAAAACTGTTTTTT.

J is TRBJ1-1 and V is TRBV7-9; 7 nucleotides line up with TRBD1. V lost 2 bases to trimming and J lost 2 bases; unmatched junction nucleotides: 14. The CDR3 is 18 residues long. Germline values: CDR1 SEHNR, CDR2 FQNEAQ (reference sequence). The CDR3 reads CASSLKEIGTAFNTEAFF. The CDR3 coding sequence is TGTGCCAGCAGCTTAAAAGAGATAGGGACAGCCTTCAACACTGAAGCTTTCTTT. Based on the CDR3 plus reference TRBV7-9 and TRBJ1-1, the full variable domain is DTGVSQNPRHKITKRGQNVTFRCDPISEHNRLYWYRQTLGQGPEFLTYFQNEAQLEKSRLLSDRFSAERPKGSFSTLEIQRTEQGDSAMYLCASSLKEIGTAFNTEAFFGQGTRLTVV.

This rearrangement joins TRBV19 to TRBJ2-2; TRBD2 matches 13 bases. The CDR3 sequence is 19 residues long. Looked up from germline, CDR1 is LNHDA and CDR2 is SQIVND (reference sequence). The J segment lost 1 base and the V segment lost 7 bases, leaving 12 bases of the junction unmatched. CDR3 region: CASTSLRLAGGRNTGELFF. CDR3 bases: TGTGCCAGTACCTCCCTCCGACTAGCGGGGGGCCGGAACACCGGGGAGCTGTTTTTT.

The gene calls are TRBV5-5 and TRBJ2-1; D gene ambiguous. Trimming shortened V by 4 bases and J by 2 bases, and 4 bases separated the two germline ends. The CDR3 has 12 amino acids. Germline V gene data show CDR1 as SGHKS and CDR2 as YYEKEE (reference sequence). The CDR3 reads CASSHAYNEQFF. Written as DNA, the CDR3 is TGTGCCAGCAGCCACGCCTACAATGAGCAGTTCTTC. Variable domain in full (rest from reference TRBV5-5 and TRBJ2-1): DAGVTQSPTHLIKTRGQQVTLRCSPISGHKSVSWYQQVLGQGPQFIFQYYEKEERGRGNFPDRFSARQFPNYSSELNVNALLLGDSALYLCASSHAYNEQFFGPGTRLTVL.

The chain carries TRBV5-1 and TRBJ1-2; D ambiguous. The ends were cut back, 4 bases at V and 4 bases at J, with 14 bases in the middle. The CDR3 loop spans 14 amino acids. Germline assignment: CDR1 SGHRS and CDR2 YFSETQ. CDR3 protein: CASSPLQGTYGYTF. CDR3 DNA sequence: TGCGCCAGCAGCCCACTACAAGGAACCTATGGCTACACCTTC.

The rearrangement uses TRBV19 and TRBJ1-2; D not resolved. V gave up 0 bases and J gave up 3 bases, with 11 bases separating them. The CDR3 totals 15 residues. Germline V gene data show CDR1 as LNHDA and CDR2 as SQIVND (reference sequence). CDR3: CASSIDPTGYYGYTF. In DNA form, the CDR3 reads TGTGCCAGTAGTATAGATCCCACCGGCTACTATGGCTACACCTTC.

This sequence joins TRBV19 and TRBJ2-1; TRBD2 matches 9 bases. The CDR3 spans 15 residues. Germline V lookup: CDR1 LNHDA, CDR2 SQIVND (reference sequence). Trimming cost V 10 bases and J 7 bases; bases outside gene matches: 14. CDR3 residues: CAISGAGGLVNEQFF. DNA of the CDR3: TGTGCCATCTCGGGGGCGGGAGGGTTGGTGAATGAGCAGTTCTTC.

This chain joins TRBV11-2 and TRBJ2-6; D remains unclear. The V gene's germline CDR1 is SGHAT and CDR2 FQNNGV. V lost 8 bases and J lost 3, with 11 bases in between. The CDR3 runs 14 residues. The CDR3 is CASRREDGANVLTF. CDR3 nucleotide sequence: TGTGCCAGCCGAAGGGAAGATGGGGCCAACGTCCTGACTTTC.

V gene TRBV19 combines with J gene TRBJ1-1; 8 bases agree with TRBD1. J lost 5 bases, V lost 6 bases, and 5 bases had no gene match. The CDR3 spans 13 residues. Germline CDR1 LNHDA, CDR2 SQIVND (reference sequence). The CDR3 sequence: CASRPQGGTEAFF. The DNA of the CDR3 is TGTGCCAGTAGACCACAGGGGGGGACTGAAGCTTTCTTT.

The chain couples TRBV10-3 to TRBJ2-2; D possibly corresponds to TRBD2 (7 bases). The CDR3 has 16 amino acids. The V gene's germline CDR1 is ENHRY and CDR2 SYGVKD. V was trimmed by 0 bases and J by 5 bases, leaving 13 bases between them. In DNA form, the CDR3 reads TGTGCCATCAGTGAGTCCTCAGGGAGGGGGACCGGGGAGCTGTTTTTT. As protein: CAISESSGRGTGELFF.

This chain uses TRBV27 with TRBJ1-1, with D hard to call. With 4 bases removed from V and 4 bases from J, the gap between germline ends came to 10 bases. The CDR3 runs 13 residues. Germline values: CDR1 MNHEY, CDR2 SMNVEV (reference sequence). The CDR3 spells CASSWKGSTEAFF. The CDR3 DNA sequence: TGTGCCAGCAGTTGGAAGGGTAGCACTGAAGCTTTCTTT.

The V gene is TRBV5-6, the J gene TRBJ1-3; D is unresolved. The CDR3 runs to 14 residues. Trimming cost V 0 bases and J 7 bases, with 11 bases left between them. Germline V gene sequence: CDR1 SGHDT, CDR2 YYEEEE. CDR3 bases: TGTGCCAGCAGCTTGGGGGTCCAGAGCAACACCATATATTTT. It encodes CASSLGVQSNTIYF.

The chain is built from TRBV28 and TRBJ2-1, with 9 bases aligning to TRBD2. The V and J ends lost 3 bases and 10 bases, in that order; junction bases with no gene match: 10. Germline V gives CDR1 MDHEN, CDR2 SYDVKM. The CDR3 covers 15 residues. The CDR3 coding sequence is TGTGCCAGCAGTTTGACTAGCGGTCCGTCTCAGGAGCAGTTCTTC. Its protein product is CASSLTSGPSQEQFF.

The chain combines TRBV9 with TRBJ1-6; 7 bases line up with TRBD1. From germline, CDR1 is SGDLS and CDR2 YYNGEE. V dropped 2 bases and J dropped 4; count of bases not matched to a gene: 3. CDR3 length: 15 amino acids. CDR3 protein: CASSVGGQYNSPLHF. The CDR3 DNA reads as TGTGCCAGCAGCGTGGGGGGACAGTATAATTCACCCCTCCACTTT.

The chain joins TRBV19 to TRBJ2-3; D perhaps matches TRBD1 (5 bases). The CDR3 has 13 amino acids. CDR1 is LNHDA and CDR2 is SQIVND in the germline V gene (reference sequence). The V gene lost 3 bases and the J gene lost 4 bases, with 8 bases spanning the gap. The CDR3 spells CASSIWGADTQYF. The CDR3 DNA follows: TGTGCCAGTAGTATTTGGGGCGCAGATACGCAGTATTTT.

The rearrangement links TRBV19 to TRBJ1-2; D remains ambiguous. The ends were cut back, 7 bases at V and 2 bases at J, with 5 bases in the middle. The CDR3 totals 11 residues. CDR1 is LNHDA and CDR2 is SQIVND in the germline V gene (reference sequence). The CDR3 DNA follows: TGTGCCAGTATAGGGAACTATGGCTACACCTTC. This encodes CASIGNYGYTF. Drawing the rest from reference TRBV19 and TRBJ1-2, the complete variable domain is DGGITQSPKYLFRKEGQNVTLSCEQNLNHDAMYWYRQDPGQGLRLIYYSQIVNDFQKGDIAEGYSVSREKKESFPLTVTSAQKNPTAFYLCASIGNYGYTFGSGTRLTVV.

The V call is TRBV19, the J call TRBJ2-1, with D perhaps matching TRBD1 or TRBD2 (7 bases each). CDR1 and CDR2 (germline): LNHDA, SQIVND (reference sequence). This CDR3 region has 15 residues. Trimming left V 4 bases short and J 6 bases short, with 16 bases between. CDR3 in amino acids: CASSTGGVLGNEQFF. CDR3 nucleotide sequence: TGTGCCAGTAGTACAGGGGGGGTACTCGGCAATGAGCAGTTCTTC.